The rows below give T cell receptor beta chains drawn from one sample of a study of T cell changes during pregnancy in multiple sclerosis. Data came from immunoSEQ multiplex PCR; TCRdb stores just in-frame clones and leaves some out. The table records about 50,000 clones, about nine tenths of them present only once. Sequencing used CD4+ T cells from peripheral blood mononuclear cells, obtained after pregnancy. The receptors were gathered from a female donor with multiple sclerosis, enrolled in a pregnancy study. CDR3s leave out the opening cysteine and the closing phenylalanine or tryptophan. Fields, in order: V gene, CDR3 length, clone size, J gene, CDR3 protein. Clone sizes are given selectively: once, few, many, or a class where the clone is expanded.

>TRBV18|13|NA|TRBJ2-4
ASSSPGTDKNIQY
>TRBV15|14|NA|TRBJ2-1
ATSRIDRGGYNEQF
>TRBV11-2|13|NA|TRBJ1-5
ASSLGVLSNQPQH
>TRBV27|12|once|TRBJ2-1
ASSFGRVDNEQF
>TRBV7-9|12|NA|TRBJ1-1
ASSSSGGQTEAF
>TRBV7-9|11|NA|TRBJ1-1
ASSFGGRGEAF
>TRBV15|15|NA|TRBJ1-5
ATSRDILQGRFEPQH
>TRBV7-6|12|NA|TRBJ2-7
ASSQPGQGTPVY
>TRBV1|15|NA|TRBJ2-5
TSSQRTSGGYQETQY
>TRBV14|13|NA|TRBJ1-2
ASSPGPGGNYGYT
>TRBV7-2|14|NA|TRBJ2-2
ASSPSSGSPTGELF
>TRBV19|12|NA|TRBJ2-4
ASSIGTGKNIQY
>TRBV29-1|12|NA|TRBJ2-1
SVDGTGIYNEQF
>TRBV18|14|NA|TRBJ2-4
ASSPPLGVAKNIQY
>TRBV7-6|15|NA|TRBJ2-5
ASSLEGVAGGFETQY
>TRBV30|11|NA|TRBJ1-1
AWSASVQSGAF
>TRBV4-3|14|NA|TRBJ2-1
ASSRLAGGVYNEQF
>TRBV2|13|NA|TRBJ2-7
ASSESGTGSSEQY
>TRBV4-1|14|NA|TRBJ2-1
ASSQDWVFRGNEQF
>TRBV6-5|11|NA|TRBJ2-1
ASSPARGNEQF
>TRBV6-6|13|NA|TRBJ1-2
ASRARQSTFYGYT
>TRBV5-6|13|NA|TRBJ2-3
ASSLTGRWTDTQY
>TRBV28|11|NA|TRBJ2-7
ASSRETTYERY
>TRBV5-1|16|NA|TRBJ2-1
ASSFPNETSKSYNEQF
>TRBV5-1|11|NA|TRBJ2-1
ASSPSGENEQF
>TRBV18|10|NA|TRBJ1-2
ASSPTDYGYT
>TRBV5-1|12|NA|TRBJ2-7
ASSRTSGRDEQY
>TRBV9|12|NA|TRBJ1-3
ASTSRAAGNTIY
>TRBV28|14|NA|TRBJ2-3
ASSPRLAPSTDTQY
>TRBV13|11|once|TRBJ1-1
ASNSVGRSEAF
>TRBV6-1|11|NA|TRBJ2-2
ASSTQGSGELF
>TRBV5-1|11|once|TRBJ1-2
ASSRDRNYGYT
>TRBV4-1|12|NA|TRBJ1-3
ASSQLSSGNTIY
>TRBV28|12|NA|TRBJ1-3
ASSDGPRANTIY
>TRBV11-3|15|NA|TRBJ2-3
ASSPGRDRSSTDTQY
>TRBV7-9|9|NA|TRBJ2-1
ASSTLNEQF
>TRBV7-9|10|NA|TRBJ2-7
ASSFQGYEQY
>TRBV9|15|NA|TRBJ2-5
ASSVGRRQGAQETQY
>TRBV5-1|14|NA|TRBJ2-1
ASSPTSGSSYNEQF
>TRBV19|15|NA|TRBJ2-6
ASSRRQGNSGANVLT
>TRBV30|13|NA|TRBJ1-2
AWSGQQGAGRGYT
>TRBV7-2|14|NA|TRBJ2-7
ASSATRGRAAYEQY
>TRBV19|12|NA|TRBJ2-1
ASSLAGGPYEQF
>TRBV10-2|11|NA|TRBJ1-5
ASSEPRGQPQH
>TRBV11-3|11|NA|TRBJ1-2
ASSLGRLYGYT
>TRBV9|16|NA|TRBJ2-7
ASSPRDSPLAVNGEQY
>TRBV10-3|14|NA|TRBJ2-1
AISESSGRSYNEQF
>TRBV6-5|9|NA|TRBJ2-1
ASSYPPLTF
>TRBV28|19|NA|TRBJ2-6
ASIPRGQRTSGRGGANVLT
>TRBV11-3|12|NA|TRBJ2-6
ASSPGGGANVLT
>TRBV14|10|NA|TRBJ1-3
ASSQSGNTIY
>TRBV4-3|11|NA|TRBJ2-7
ASSQDGGGEQY